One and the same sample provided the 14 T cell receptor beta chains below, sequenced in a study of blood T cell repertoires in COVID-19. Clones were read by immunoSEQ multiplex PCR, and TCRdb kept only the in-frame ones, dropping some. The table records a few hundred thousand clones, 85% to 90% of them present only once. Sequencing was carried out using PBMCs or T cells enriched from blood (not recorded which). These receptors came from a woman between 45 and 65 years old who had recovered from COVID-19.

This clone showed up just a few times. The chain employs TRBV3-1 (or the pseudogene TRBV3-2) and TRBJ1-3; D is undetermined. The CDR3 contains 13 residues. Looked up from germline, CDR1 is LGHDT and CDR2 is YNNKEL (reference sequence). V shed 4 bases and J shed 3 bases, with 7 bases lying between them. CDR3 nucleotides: TGTGCCAGCAGCCGAAGCATTGGAAACACCATATATTTT. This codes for CASSRSIGNTIYF.

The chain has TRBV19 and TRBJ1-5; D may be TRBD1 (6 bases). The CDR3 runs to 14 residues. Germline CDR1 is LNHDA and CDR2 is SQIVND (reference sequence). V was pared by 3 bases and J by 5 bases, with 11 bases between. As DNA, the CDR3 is TGTGCCAGTAGTATGGGGGACACCTATCAGCCCCAGCATTTT. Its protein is CASSMGDTYQPQHF.

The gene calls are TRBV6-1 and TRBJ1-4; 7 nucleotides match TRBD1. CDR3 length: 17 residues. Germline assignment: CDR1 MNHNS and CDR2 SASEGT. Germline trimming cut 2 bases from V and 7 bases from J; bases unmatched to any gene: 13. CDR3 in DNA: TGTGCCAGCAGTGAATTCCCATCCGGACAGGTTCTTGAAAAACTGTTTTTT. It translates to CASSEFPSGQVLEKLFF.

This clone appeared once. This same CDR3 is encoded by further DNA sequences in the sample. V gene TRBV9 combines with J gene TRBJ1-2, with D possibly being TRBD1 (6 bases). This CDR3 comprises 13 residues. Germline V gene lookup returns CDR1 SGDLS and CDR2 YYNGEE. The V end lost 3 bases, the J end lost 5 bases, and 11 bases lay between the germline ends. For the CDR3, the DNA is TGTGCCAGCAGCGGGACAGTAAGTTATGGCTACACCTTC. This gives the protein CASSGTVSYGYTF.

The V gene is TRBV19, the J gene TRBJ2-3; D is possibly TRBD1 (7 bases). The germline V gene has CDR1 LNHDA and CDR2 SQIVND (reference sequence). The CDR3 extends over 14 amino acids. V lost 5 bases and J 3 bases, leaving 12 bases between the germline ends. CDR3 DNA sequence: TGTGCCAGTAGTTGGCAGGGGGGTACAGATACGCAGTATTTT. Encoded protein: CASSWQGGTDTQYF.

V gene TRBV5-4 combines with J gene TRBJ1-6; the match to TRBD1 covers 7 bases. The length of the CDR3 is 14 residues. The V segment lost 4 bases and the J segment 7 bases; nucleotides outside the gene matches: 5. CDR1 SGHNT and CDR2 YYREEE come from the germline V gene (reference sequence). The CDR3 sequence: CASSLGTANSPLHF. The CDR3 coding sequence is TGTGCCAGCAGCCTAGGGACAGCAAATTCACCCCTCCACTTT.

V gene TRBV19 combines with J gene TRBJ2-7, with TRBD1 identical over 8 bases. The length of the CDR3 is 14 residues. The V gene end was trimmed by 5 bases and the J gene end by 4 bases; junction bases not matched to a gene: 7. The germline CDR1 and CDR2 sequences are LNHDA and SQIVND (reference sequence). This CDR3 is CASSHPGQVYEQYF. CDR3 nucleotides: TGTGCCAGTAGTCATCCGGGACAGGTGTACGAGCAGTACTTC.

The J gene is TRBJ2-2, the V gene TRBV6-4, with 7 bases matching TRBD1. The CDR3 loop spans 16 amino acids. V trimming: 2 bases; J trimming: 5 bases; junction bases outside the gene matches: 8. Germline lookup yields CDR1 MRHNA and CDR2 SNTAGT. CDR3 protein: CASSDSDREGTGELFF. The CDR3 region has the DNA TGTGCCAGCAGTGACAGCGACAGGGAAGGAACCGGGGAGCTGTTTTTT.

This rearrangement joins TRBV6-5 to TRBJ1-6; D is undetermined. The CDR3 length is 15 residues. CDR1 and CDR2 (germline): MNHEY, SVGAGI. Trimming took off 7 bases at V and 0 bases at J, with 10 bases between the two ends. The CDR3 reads CASTPGSSYNSPLHF. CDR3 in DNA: TGTGCCAGCACCCCGGGGTCCTCCTATAATTCACCCCTCCACTTT.

CDR3 region: CASSAKPGVTGELFF. The CDR3 nucleotides read TGTGCCAGCAGTGCGAAGCCAGGGGTCACCGGGGAGCTGTTTTTT. This sequence joins TRBV7-9 and TRBJ2-2; D may be TRBD1 (6 bases). The germline CDR1 and CDR2 sequences are SEHNR and FQNEAQ (reference sequence). The CDR3 runs to 15 residues. Between the trimmed V and J ends, which lost 6 bases and 4 bases, there was a span of 15 bases.

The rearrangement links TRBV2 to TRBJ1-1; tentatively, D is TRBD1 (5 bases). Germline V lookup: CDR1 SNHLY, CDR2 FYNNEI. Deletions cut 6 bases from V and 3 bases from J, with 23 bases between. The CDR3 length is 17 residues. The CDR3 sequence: CASRGWRLGGGDTEAFF. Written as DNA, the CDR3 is TGTGCCAGCAGGGGCTGGAGATTGGGCGGAGGGGACACTGAAGCTTTCTTT.

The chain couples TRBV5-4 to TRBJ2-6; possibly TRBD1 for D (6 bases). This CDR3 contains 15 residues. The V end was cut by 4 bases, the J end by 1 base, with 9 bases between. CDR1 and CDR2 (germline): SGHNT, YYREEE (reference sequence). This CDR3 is CASSQTGSGANVLTF. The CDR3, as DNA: TGTGCCAGCAGCCAGACAGGATCTGGGGCCAACGTCCTGACTTTC.

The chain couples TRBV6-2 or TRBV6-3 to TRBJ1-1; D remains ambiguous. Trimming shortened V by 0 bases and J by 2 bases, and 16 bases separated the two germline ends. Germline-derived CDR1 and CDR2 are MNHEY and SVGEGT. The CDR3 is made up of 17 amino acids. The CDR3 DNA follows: TGTGCCAGCAGTTACTCGCAAAGAGTTTTTCAAAACACTGAAGCTTTCTTT. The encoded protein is CASSYSQRVFQNTEAFF.

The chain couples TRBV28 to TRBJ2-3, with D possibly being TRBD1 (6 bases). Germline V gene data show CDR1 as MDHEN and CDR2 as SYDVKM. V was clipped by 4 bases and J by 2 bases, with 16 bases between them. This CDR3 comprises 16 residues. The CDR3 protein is CASSSIRDKDTDTQYF. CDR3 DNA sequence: TGTGCCAGCAGTTCCATCCGGGACAAGGACACAGATACGCAGTATTTT.